This T cell receptor beta chain is from a study of cytomegalovirus exposure and HLA in healthy donors. V was pared by 5 bases and J by 9 bases, with 9 bases of the junction left unmatched. This CDR3 is built from 14 residues. The germline CDR1 and CDR2 sequences are SGHAT and FQNNGV. On this clone: Its target is not known.

Both 60 Vbeta primers and 13 Jbeta primers went into the PCR. Sequencing was performed with immunoSEQ multiplex PCR; in TCRdb, only in-frame clones are kept and a portion is missing. The sample yields about 170,000 clones, 65% to 85% seen once. Study-wide findings and caveats: The majority of TCR sequences were rare, yet some public TCRs appeared in many donors. TCR beta V- and J-gene trimming was later associated with a missense DCLRE1C variant. Presence/absence comparisons presumed near-even sequencing depth among donors.

The sequence was obtained from a woman between 45 and 65 years old in good health and CMV-seropositive. The sequenced sample was PBMCs. The chain joins TRBV11-2 to TRBJ1-4; 7 positions match TRBD1. The CDR3 spells CASSQTGALQKLFF. CDR3 in DNA: TGTGCCAGCAGCCAAACAGGGGCTCTACAAAAACTGTTTTTT.